The 15 T cell receptor beta chains in this list originate from one sample, sequenced in a study of CD8 T cells in ankylosing spondylitis. Each CDR3 protein is one row after TCRdb ran MiXCR on the 5' RACE reads. The table shows under 250,000 distinct CDR3 sequences, with roughly 10% occurring only once. The sequenced material came from blood, either unsorted or a sorted T cell fraction (not recorded which). The receptors derive from a male donor with ankylosing spondylitis or in good health (not recorded which).

This clonotype has at least ten counts. The rearrangement joins TRBV5-1 to TRBJ1-5; D not resolved. CDR3 length equals 14 residues. The germline V gene has CDR1 SGHRS and CDR2 YFSETQ. Trimming took 0 bases from V and 9 from J, leaving 13 bases between them. CDR3 region: CASSLDPIRGPQHF. Written as DNA, the CDR3 is TGCGCCAGCAGCTTGGATCCCATCCGGGGGCCCCAGCATTTT. Based on the CDR3 plus reference TRBV5-1 and TRBJ1-5, the full variable domain is KAGVTQTPRYLIKTRGQQVTLSCSPISGHRSVSWYQQTPGQGLQFLFEYFSETQRNKGNFPGRFSGRQFSNSRSEMNVSTLELGDSALYLCASSLDPIRGPQHFGDGTRLSIL.

This chain links TRBV7-9 with TRBJ2-1; possibly TRBD1 or TRBD2 for D (5 bases each). V lost 6 bases and J lost 7, with 22 bases in between. This CDR3 region has 16 residues. CDR1 and CDR2 (germline): SEHNR, FQNEAQ (reference sequence). Written as DNA, the CDR3 is TGTGCCAGCAGTCGGACACCCCAGTGGGGGAAAAATGAGCAGTTCTTC. It encodes CASSRTPQWGKNEQFF.

This clonotype was seen ten or more times. The DNA for the CDR3 is TGTGCCAGCACCATCGACCCGCGGGGCGGGGAGCTGTTTTTT. Its protein is CASTIDPRGGELFF. The chain links TRBV6-4 to TRBJ2-2; TRBD2 is a possible D gene (6 bases). V dropped 7 bases and J dropped 7 bases, with 16 bases sitting between them. CDR3 length equals 14 residues. Germline assignment: CDR1 MRHNA and CDR2 SNTAGT.

In the case of this clonotype: Being one base from a much bigger clone, this may be a read error. The rearrangement joins TRBV7-9 to TRBJ2-1; D is undetermined. Trimming left V 3 bases short and J 8 bases short, with 8 bases between. Germline V gene lookup returns CDR1 SEHNR and CDR2 FQNEAQ (reference sequence). CDR3 length: 12 residues. Here the CDR3 DNA reads TGTGCCAGCAGCTTGGCAGTCCATGAGCAGTTCTTC. It encodes CASSLAVHEQFF.

V and J are TRBV4-2 and TRBJ1-4; the D gene is possibly TRBD1 (5 bases). V lost 0 bases, J lost 7 bases, and 9 bases lay in between. Looked up from germline, CDR1 is LGHNA and CDR2 is YNFKEQ. This CDR3 contains 14 residues. The DNA of the CDR3 is TGTGCCAGCAGCCAAGATAGGAGGGGTGAAAAACTGTTTTTT. Translation gives CASSQDRRGEKLFF.

The sample holds many counts of this clonotype. This chain links TRBV15 with TRBJ2-7; 7 bases map to TRBD1. With 5 bases clipped from V and 0 bases from J, the junction kept 10 bases outside the gene matches. Germline V gene sequence: CDR1 LNHNV, CDR2 YYDKDF (reference sequence). The CDR3 spans 16 residues. The CDR3 region is CATSRRTTGSSYEQYF. The CDR3 DNA sequence: TGTGCCACCAGCCGACGGACGACAGGGTCCTCCTACGAGCAGTACTTC.

On this clonotype itself: It may be a read error: a sequence one base away is much more abundant. The chain employs TRBV5-6 and TRBJ2-2, with D unresolved. Germline values: CDR1 SGHDT, CDR2 YYEEEE. V was clipped by 3 bases and J by 0 bases, with 12 bases between them. This CDR3 is built from 16 residues. CDR3 sequence reads: CASSSKPCTNTGELFF. CDR3 bases: TGTGCCAGCAGCTCAAAGCCTTGCACGAACACCGGGGAGCTGTTTTTT.

The table lists this clonotype with many counts. The chain is built from TRBV5-4 and TRBJ2-2; TRBD1 is a possible D gene (6 bases). This CDR3 is built from 14 residues. The germline CDR1 and CDR2 sequences are SGHNT and YYREEE (reference sequence). The V and J ends lost 6 bases and 7 bases respectively, with 16 bases between them. CDR3 sequence reads: CASTPDRRFGELFF. CDR3 nucleotide sequence: TGTGCCAGCACCCCCGACAGGCGTTTCGGGGAGCTGTTTTTT. The variable domain in full, with the rest retrieved from reference TRBV5-4 and TRBJ2-2, is ETGVTQSPTHLIKTRGQQVTLRCSSQSGHNTVSWYQQALGQGPQFIFQYYREEENGRGNFPPRFSGLQFPNYSSELNVNALELDDSALYLCASTPDRRFGELFFGEGSRLTVL.

V is TRBV6-5 and J is TRBJ1-2; 7 nucleotides agree with TRBD1. Germline loops: CDR1 MNHEY, CDR2 SVGAGI. The CDR3 runs 16 residues. V lost 0 bases and J lost 6; bases outside the gene matches: 10. The CDR3 here is CASSYSYDRASDGYTF. DNA for the CDR3: TGTGCCAGCAGTTACTCATACGACAGGGCTTCCGATGGCTACACCTTC.

This clonotype was observed many times. V gene TRBV5-1 combines with J gene TRBJ2-3; 7 nucleotides align to TRBD2. Losses at the gene ends were 2 bases for V and 0 bases for J; bases not matched to a gene: 0. From germline, CDR1 is SGHRS and CDR2 YFSETQ. This CDR3 spans 14 amino acids. CDR3 sequence: CASSFSGSTDTQYF. CDR3 bases: TGCGCCAGCAGCTTTAGCGGGAGCACAGATACGCAGTATTTT.

This clonotype was seen many times. The chain carries TRBV20-1 and TRBJ2-7; D is undetermined. Germline CDR1 and CDR2: DFQATT and SNEGSKA (reference sequence). Deletions cut 5 bases from V and 2 bases from J, with 13 bases between. The CDR3 totals 13 residues. Written as DNA, the CDR3 is TGCAGTGCTTTAATGCCGGGCCCCTACGAGCAGTACTTC. Amino acids: CSALMPGPYEQYF.

This clonotype was seen many times. This sequence joins TRBV20-1 and TRBJ2-2; D is perhaps TRBD2 (5 bases). V dropped 3 bases and J dropped 6 bases, with 14 bases sitting between them. This CDR3 region has 14 residues. The germline V gene encodes CDR1 DFQATT and CDR2 SNEGSKA (reference sequence). The DNA of the CDR3 is TGCAGTGCTAGCCGGGGTAGCGAGGCCGGGGAGCTGTTTTTT. Its translation is CSASRGSEAGELFF.

At least ten counts were recorded for this clonotype. The chain combines TRBV20-1 with TRBJ2-7; D call uncertain. This CDR3 comprises 11 residues. Germline-derived CDR1 and CDR2 are DFQATT and SNEGSKA (reference sequence). The ends were cut back, 6 bases at V and 4 bases at J, with 10 bases in the middle. The CDR3 DNA sequence: TGCAGTGCCAAGTCCGTTTACGAGCAGTACTTC. Amino acid sequence: CSAKSVYEQYF.

This clonotype was counted many times. The chain has TRBV2 and TRBJ2-2; D perhaps matches TRBD1 (5 bases). Trimming left V 9 bases short and J 4 bases short, with 15 bases between. Germline lookup yields CDR1 SNHLY and CDR2 FYNNEI. The CDR3 is 14 residues long. DNA for the CDR3: TGTGCCAGTAGGAAGGGGTCGGGCACCGGGGAGCTGTTTTTT. It is translated as CASRKGSGTGELFF.

With regard to this clonotype: The germline gene is not matched at one end of the junction; a read error may be the cause. The V gene is TRBV18, the J gene TRBJ1-1; no definite D call. Germline CDR1 reads KGHSH; CDR2 reads LQKENI. There are 12 residues in the CDR3. CDR3 coding DNA: TGTGCCGGCTCACCCTTGGAGACAGAAGCTTTCTTT. Its translation: CAGSPLETEAFF. The full variable domain, in which reference TRBV18 and TRBJ1-1 provide the parts outside the CDR3, is NAGVMQNPRHLVRRRGQEARLRCSPMKGHSHVYWYRQLPEEGLKFMVYLQKENIIDESGMPKERFSAEFPKEGPSILRIQQVVRGDSAAYFCAGSPLETEAFFGQGTRLTVV.